This T cell receptor (beta chain) was found in a study of blood T cell repertoires in COVID-19. Overall study context: Sources were T cells, B-cell-depleted T cells, or PBMCs; the material itself was cDNA or gDNA.

Using immunoSEQ multiplex PCR, the repertoire was profiled, and TCRdb retains in-frame clones only, with some absent. The table records tens of thousands of clones, approximately 90% of them present only once. The CDR3 has 15 amino acids. Germline values: CDR1 SGHRS, CDR2 YFSETQ. Trimming cost V 3 bases and J 4 bases, with 14 bases left between them. This clone has only a few counts. The genes are TRBV5-1 and TRBJ2-1; D remains ambiguous. This receptor was identified in a human donor in a cohort sampled during active COVID-19. Specimen: peripheral blood. The DNA for the CDR3 is TGCGCCAGCAGCTCCCCGAGTCAGGCTTACAATGAGCAGTTCTTC. As protein: CASSSPSQAYNEQFF.